In this sample, the clone carrying this T cell receptor beta chain turned up many times. The antigen is not known. The data were obtained in a study of CD8 T cells in ankylosing spondylitis. Broader study findings: Made up of eight highly homologous variants, a TCR beta motif appeared characteristic of ankylosing spondylitis blood.

The CDR3 length is 12 residues. From germline, CDR1 is DFQATT and CDR2 SNEGSKA (reference sequence). V was trimmed by 6 bases and J by 3 bases, leaving 9 bases between them. One entry per CDR3 protein, called by TCRdb with MiXCR from the 5' RACE reads. Here the sample spans under 200,000 distinct CDR3 sequences, around 10% being singletons. Specimen: blood, either unsorted or a sorted T cell fraction (not recorded which). The source of this sequence is a male donor with ankylosing spondylitis or in good health (not recorded which). The V and J genes are TRBV20-1 and TRBJ2-1; possible D gene TRBD1, 5 bases. The CDR3 protein is CSASTDYNEQFF. For the CDR3, the DNA is TGCAGTGCGTCGACAGACTACAATGAGCAGTTCTTC.